The 23 T cell receptor beta chains below all came from one sample that was sequenced in a study of Ad26.COV2.S vaccination and SARS-CoV-2 variants. TCRdb keeps only in-frame clones here, not all; method: immunoSEQ multiplex PCR. This sample has 440,000 or so clones, with 90% found just once. The treatment here: roughly 20 received Ad26.COV2.S at low or high dose, single or two shots; 5 received placebo; per-sample allocation not given. It was on day 63 after the first vaccine or placebo injection that samples were taken. The input for sequencing was peripheral blood, taken in a trial of Ad26.COV2.S vaccine versus placebo. The receptors originated from a person aged 18-60 years who received the Ad26.COV2.S COVID-19 vaccine or a placebo.

This chain connects TRBV5-1 to TRBJ1-6, with D hard to call. The CDR3 runs to 16 residues. Trimming removed 1 base at V and 9 bases at J, with 17 bases between. Per germline, CDR1 SGHRS and CDR2 YFSETQ. DNA for the CDR3: TGCGCCAGCAGCTTGACGTCCGGGGAGGATATTTCACCCCTCCACTTT. Encoded protein: CASSLTSGEDISPLHF.

The chain couples TRBV5-1 to TRBJ2-1; 13 positions match TRBD2. V was pared by 4 bases and J by 9 bases, with 13 bases of the junction left unmatched. CDR1 and CDR2 (germline): SGHRS, YFSETQ. There are 17 residues in the CDR3. The CDR3 DNA reads TGCGCCAGCAGCGGCGGTAAGGGACTAGCGGGATCGGGTGAGCAGTTCTTC. Translation gives CASSGGKGLAGSGEQFF.

This sequence joins TRBV6-5 and TRBJ1-6; TRBD1 agrees at 7 bases. Trimming cost V 2 bases and J 7 bases; bases outside gene matches: 5. This CDR3 contains 15 residues. Looked up from germline, CDR1 is MNHEY and CDR2 is SVGAGI. CDR3: CASSYRTGGNSPLHF. DNA for the CDR3: TGTGCCAGCAGTTACCGGACAGGCGGGAATTCACCCCTCCACTTT.

The V and J genes are TRBV29-1 and TRBJ2-7; D gene uncertain. The V gene lost 4 bases and the J gene lost 2 bases, with 6 bases spanning the gap. Germline V gene data show CDR1 as SQVTM and CDR2 as ANQGSEA. The length of the CDR3 is 11 residues. DNA of the CDR3: TGCAGCGTTGGTCTTACCTACGAGCAGTACTTC. Its translation is CSVGLTYEQYF.

This rearrangement joins TRBV21-1 to TRBJ2-7; the tabulated D call, TRBD1, remains unverified against the DNA. TRBV21-1 is described as a pseudogene. This CDR3 has 16 residues. As DNA, the CDR3 is TGTGCCAGCAGCAAAGGTACAGGGACGCAGCCCTACGAGCAGTACTTC. Its protein is CASSKGTGTQPYEQYF.

The J gene is TRBJ2-2, the V gene TRBV7-9, with no clear D. Germline assignment: CDR1 SEHNR and CDR2 FQNEAQ (reference sequence). V was pared by 8 bases and J by 4 bases, with 17 bases between. This CDR3 is built from 15 residues. CDR3 amino acids: CASLLAGTPTGELFF. In nucleotides, the CDR3 is TGTGCCAGCCTCTTGGCTGGAACACCCACCGGGGAGCTGTTTTTT.

The J gene is TRBJ2-7, the V gene TRBV2; D remains ambiguous. The CDR3 is 13 amino acids. Trimming took 6 bases from V and 3 from J, leaving 12 bases between them. Per the germline V gene, CDR1 is SNHLY and CDR2 is FYNNEI. CDR3 sequence reads: CASRSTPYYEQYF. The CDR3 DNA sequence: TGTGCCAGCAGGTCGACTCCTTACTACGAGCAGTACTTC. The full variable domain, its missing parts supplied by reference TRBV2 and TRBJ2-7, is EPEVTQTPSHQVTQMGQEVILRCVPISNHLYFYWYRQILGQKVEFLVSFYNNEISEKSEIFDDQFSVERPDGSNFTLKIRSTKLEDSAMYFCASRSTPYYEQYFGPGTRLTVT.

The CDR3 sequence is CASSYDQGRYGYTF. The CDR3, as DNA: TGTGCCAGCAGTTACGACCAGGGACGGTATGGCTACACCTTC. The rearrangement uses TRBV6-5 and TRBJ1-2; D possibly corresponds to TRBD1 (5 bases). Trimming shortened V by 2 bases and J by 5 bases, and 12 bases separated the two germline ends. This CDR3 comprises 14 residues. CDR1 MNHEY and CDR2 SVGAGI come from the germline V gene.

The chain employs TRBV25-1 and TRBJ2-1; the match to TRBD2 covers 7 bases. CDR3 length equals 18 residues. Germline V gene data show CDR1 as MGHDK and CDR2 as SYGVNS. Trimming cost V 2 bases and J 0 bases; bases outside gene matches: 10. The CDR3 here is CASSEHSPSGSSYNEQFF. CDR3 in DNA: TGTGCCAGCAGTGAACATTCGCCTAGCGGATCCTCCTACAATGAGCAGTTCTTC.

Of note for this clone: At one end, the junction sequence differs from germline, possibly due to a read error. V usage is TRBV19 and J usage is TRBJ1-2; TRBD1 is a possible D gene (6 bases). CDR3 size: 16 residues. Germline V gives CDR1 LNHDA, CDR2 SQIVND (reference sequence). CDR3 amino acids: CASSSEETTGNSFTEF. CDR3 in DNA: TGTGCCAGTAGCAGCGAAGAAACTACAGGGAACAGCTTTACTGAATTC.

CDR3 protein: CASRDYGWGEQYF. As DNA, the CDR3 is TGTGCCAGCAGAGACTACGGGTGGGGAGAGCAGTACTTC. The chain recombines TRBV27 with TRBJ2-7; perhaps TRBD2 as D (5 bases). Between the trimmed V and J ends, which lost 6 bases and 7 bases, there was a span of 16 bases. CDR1 MNHEY and CDR2 SMNVEV come from the germline V gene (reference sequence). The CDR3 loop spans 13 amino acids.

This clone has just one count. This chain connects TRBV5-6 to TRBJ1-2, with D hard to call. Trimming removed 0 bases from V and 2 bases from J, with 11 bases in between. The germline V gene encodes CDR1 SGHDT and CDR2 YYEEEE. CDR3 length: 15 residues. The CDR3 sequence: CASSLVFSANYGYTF. CDR3 DNA: TGTGCCAGCAGCTTGGTGTTCTCAGCCAACTATGGCTACACCTTC.

The chain is built from TRBV28 and TRBJ2-7; 11 bases line up with TRBD2. CDR3 length: 18 amino acids. The ends lost 5 bases at V and 2 bases at J; junction bases unmatched: 14. Germline V gene sequence: CDR1 MDHEN, CDR2 SYDVKM. The CDR3 reads CASSLLAGGSHLTYEQYF. The CDR3 bases are TGTGCCAGCAGTCTTCTAGCGGGAGGCTCCCATCTGACCTACGAGCAGTACTTC.

V is TRBV7-2 and J is TRBJ1-1; weak D call: TRBD1 (5 bases). The germline V gene has CDR1 SGHTA and CDR2 FQGNSA. The CDR3 spans 14 residues. Trimming removed 2 bases from V and 1 base from J, with 8 bases in between. In DNA, the CDR3 is TGTGCCAGCAGCTTAACGACAGCGAACACTGAAGCTTTCTTT. Translated: CASSLTTANTEAFF. The whole variable domain, filled in from reference TRBV7-2 and TRBJ1-1, reads GAGVSQSPSNKVTEKGKDVELRCDPISGHTALYWYRQSLGQGLEFLIYFQGNSAPDKSGLPSDRFSAERTGGSVSTLTIQRTQQEDSAVYLCASSLTTANTEAFFGQGTRLTVV.

V is TRBV11-3 and J is TRBJ2-1; D is possibly TRBD1 (7 bases). V gave up 5 bases and J gave up 3 bases, with 17 bases separating them. This CDR3 is 16 amino acids long. Germline CDR1 and CDR2: SGHNT and YENEEA. In DNA, the CDR3 is TGTGCCAGCAGCCGGGGGACAGCCCCCTTCTACAATGAGCAGTTCTTC. It is translated as CASSRGTAPFYNEQFF.

The rearrangement uses TRBV19 and TRBJ2-1; D is unresolved. V shed 4 bases and J shed 3 bases, with 13 bases lying between them. Germline V gives CDR1 LNHDA, CDR2 SQIVND (reference sequence). The CDR3 runs 15 residues. The CDR3 loop reads CASSRYYKDYNEQFF. The CDR3 bases are TGTGCCAGTAGTAGATACTATAAAGACTACAATGAGCAGTTCTTC.

This clone occurred once. Here the CDR3 DNA reads TGTGCCAGCAGTGGAGTATGGGGACTAGCGGACAATGAGCAGTTCTTC. Encoded protein: CASSGVWGLADNEQFF. The V gene is TRBV2, the J gene TRBJ2-1, with 11 bases fitting TRBD2. There are 16 residues in the CDR3. Germline values: CDR1 SNHLY, CDR2 FYNNEI. Trimming removed 4 bases from V and 5 bases from J; junction bases left unmatched: 7.

This chain uses TRBV6-1 with TRBJ2-1, with TRBD2 matching over 7 bases. V was clipped by 3 bases and J by 0 bases; unmatched bases: 8. Germline CDR1 and CDR2: MNHNS and SASEGT. There are 17 residues in the CDR3. CDR3 sequence reads: CASSDRAAGLSYNEQFF. In DNA, the CDR3 is TGTGCCAGCAGTGATAGGGCAGCGGGACTCTCCTACAATGAGCAGTTCTTC.

This chain joins TRBV5-6 and TRBJ1-1; D may be TRBD1 (5 bases). V lost 3 bases and J 3 bases, leaving 15 bases between the germline ends. Per germline, CDR1 SGHDT and CDR2 YYEEEE. The CDR3 covers 15 residues. The CDR3 region is CASSSSDMVDTEAFF. In DNA form, the CDR3 reads TGTGCCAGCAGCTCCTCGGACATGGTTGACACTGAAGCTTTCTTT.

This chain links TRBV28 with TRBJ1-5; D gene uncertain. The CDR3 spans 15 residues. With 1 base removed from V and 6 bases from J, the gap between germline ends came to 13 bases. Germline V gene data show CDR1 as MDHEN and CDR2 as SYDVKM. The CDR3 region is CASSLSGGSSQPQHF. Here the CDR3 DNA reads TGTGCCAGCAGTTTATCCGGAGGGTCGTCTCAGCCCCAGCATTTT. Complete variable domain (other parts from reference TRBV28 and TRBJ1-5): DVKVTQSSRYLVKRTGEKVFLECVQDMDHENMFWYRQDPGLGLRLIYFSYDVKMKEKGDIPEGYSVSREKKERFSLILESASTNQTSMYLCASSLSGGSSQPQHFGDGTRLSIL.

The chain is built from TRBV7-2 and TRBJ1-1; no definite D call. The V end was cut by 1 base, the J end by 2 bases, with 8 bases between. The CDR3 is 14 amino acids. Germline CDR1 is SGHTA and CDR2 is FQGNSA. This CDR3 reads CASSLELLNTEAFF. The CDR3 region has the DNA TGTGCCAGCAGCTTAGAGTTGTTAAACACTGAAGCTTTCTTT.

The genes are TRBV14 and TRBJ2-7, with TRBD1 identical over 7 bases. Germline lookup yields CDR1 SGHDN and CDR2 FVKESK. V dropped 0 bases and J dropped 2; count of bases not matched to a gene: 4. The CDR3 totals 15 residues. CDR3 in DNA: TGTGCCAGCAGCCAAGAGACAGGGTTGGCCTACGAGCAGTACTTC. This sequence encodes CASSQETGLAYEQYF.

The gene calls are TRBV5-8 and TRBJ2-7; D might be TRBD1 (5 bases). V was clipped by 4 bases and J by 2 bases, with 7 bases between them. Germline V CDR1 and CDR2: SGHTS, YDEGEE. The CDR3 has 12 residues. In nucleotides, the CDR3 is TGTGCCAGCAGCCAGGGTACCTACGAGCAGTACTTC. Protein sequence: CASSQGTYEQYF.